This is a list of T cell receptor beta chains from one sample in a study of OX40 agonist ivuxolimab in advanced cancers. Sequenced by immunoSEQ multiplex PCR; TCRdb stores in-frame clones only, minus some. The table lists tens of thousands of clones, roughly 94% of them singletons. Sequenced here: CD4+ or CD8+ T cells sorted from blood, sampled in a trial of the OX40 agonist ivuxolimab. Every receptor here comes from an adult with an advanced solid tumor such as melanoma, head and neck, liver or kidney cancer. CDR3s include the opening cysteine and the closing phenylalanine or tryptophan. The D gene is left open where the match is weak. A row's size may be missing; if present it is once, few, many or a size class.

CASRLNPQGGYGYTF,TGTGCCAGCAGACTTAACCCCCAGGGGGGCTATGGCTACACCTTC,TRBJ1-2,once,TRBV5-6,TRBD1
CATRAWGNTYEQYF,TGTGCCACTAGGGCCTGGGGGAATACCTACGAGCAGTACTTC,TRBJ2-7,NA,TRBV28,NA
CASRPTSTGPEAFF,TGTGCCAGCAGACCTACATCGACAGGGCCTGAAGCTTTCTTT,TRBJ1-1,NA,TRBV28,TRBD1
CASNNMRYEQYF,TGTGCCAGCAATAACATGCGATACGAGCAGTACTTC,TRBJ2-7,NA,TRBV28,NA
CASSWETEAFF,TGTGCCAGCAGTTGGGAGACTGAAGCTTTCTTT,TRBJ1-1,NA,TRBV2,NA
CASSLVYPDRGHYEQYF,TGCGCCAGCAGCTTGGTTTATCCGGACAGGGGGCACTACGAGCAGTACTTC,TRBJ2-7,NA,TRBV5-1,TRBD1
CASSVGLAEVKDIQYF,TGTGCCAGCAGCGTTGGACTAGCAGAGGTGAAAGACATTCAGTACTTC,TRBJ2-4,NA,TRBV5-4,TRBD2
CASSFIDSGPRYEQYF,TGTGCCAGCAGCTTTATAGATAGCGGGCCCCGCTACGAGCAGTACTTC,TRBJ2-7,NA,TRBV7-9,TRBD2
CASGTGDEAFF,TGTGCCAGCGGGACAGGGGATGAAGCTTTCTTT,TRBJ1-1,NA,TRBV9,TRBD1
CASQGVGLPGNTIYF,TGTGCCAGCCAGGGGGTCGGACTGCCAGGAAACACCATATATTTT,TRBJ1-3,NA,TRBV19,TRBD1
CASSLEGANYGYTF,TGTGCCAGCAGCTTAGAGGGAGCTAACTATGGCTACACCTTC,TRBJ1-2,NA,TRBV7-2,NA
CAYLQLNTQYF,TGTGCCTACCTTCAGCTGAATACGCAGTATTTT,TRBJ2-3,NA,TRBV30,NA
CASSQDSPRSSYEQYF,TGTGCCAGCAGCCAAGATAGTCCGAGGAGCTCCTACGAGCAGTACTTC,TRBJ2-7,NA,TRBV4-2,NA
CAWSVGRGSNQPQHF,TGTGCCTGGAGTGTAGGGAGGGGGAGCAATCAGCCCCAGCATTTT,TRBJ1-5,NA,TRBV30,NA
CASSPIPHVNTYEQYF,TGTGCCAGCAGCCCGATTCCCCACGTGAACACCTACGAGCAGTACTTC,TRBJ2-7,NA,TRBV7-2,NA
CASSPGPSYGYTF,TGTGCCAGCAGCCCCGGGCCGTCCTATGGCTACACCTTC,TRBJ1-2,NA,TRBV9,NA
CASSPTGLGTYEQYF,TGTGCCAGCAGCCCTACGGGACTAGGGACCTACGAGCAGTACTTC,TRBJ2-7,NA,TRBV4-2,TRBD2
CASRHFLRPGTGVFEAFF,TGTGCCAGCAGGCATTTCCTCCGGCCCGGGACAGGGGTCTTCGAAGCTTTCTTT,TRBJ1-1,NA,TRBV27,TRBD1
CASSPGPTTNEKLFF,TGTGCCAGCAGCCCCGGGCCTACAACTAATGAAAAACTGTTTTTT,TRBJ1-4,NA,TRBV7-2,NA
CASSRRREEDTVDTQYF,TGCGCCAGCAGCCGGCGGCGGGAGGAGGACACTGTAGATACGCAGTATTTT,TRBJ2-3,NA,TRBV4-1,TRBD2
CATSRSSTESYEQYF,TGTGCCACCAGCAGATCCTCCACGGAGTCCTACGAGCAGTACTTC,TRBJ2-7,NA,TRBV15,NA
CASSNWDRGNTIYF,TGTGCCAGCAGTAACTGGGACAGGGGAAACACCATATATTTT,TRBJ1-3,NA,TRBV11-2,TRBD1
CASRTGTGPYNEQFF,TGTGCCAGTAGGACCGGGACAGGGCCCTACAATGAGCAGTTCTTC,TRBJ2-1,NA,TRBV19,TRBD1